The 9 T cell receptor beta chains presented below share a single source sample, sequenced in a study of blood T cell repertoires in COVID-19. Assay used: immunoSEQ multiplex PCR; TCRdb lists only in-frame clones, some missing. The profile shows roughly 300,000 clones, 86% of them singletons. The sample consisted of peripheral blood. The receptors come from a woman aged 45-60 years with acute or convalescent COVID-19.

The V gene is TRBV29-1, the J gene TRBJ1-1; D is perhaps TRBD1 (5 bases). CDR1 and CDR2 from the germline V gene are SQVTM and ANQGSEA. The CDR3 length is 12 residues. In nucleotides, the CDR3 is TGCACCTTTTGGGACTCGAACACTGAAGCTTTCTTT. Its protein product is CTFWDSNTEAFF.

This chain connects TRBV9 to TRBJ2-5, with 8 bases identical to TRBD2. The CDR3 extends over 16 amino acids. Trimming cost V 2 bases and J 2 bases; bases outside gene matches: 8. Germline-derived CDR1 and CDR2 are SGDLS and YYNGEE. The CDR3 DNA follows: TGTGCCAGCAGCGTGGCCGGTAGCGGGGCACAAGAGACCCAGTACTTC. Amino acids: CASSVAGSGAQETQYF.

This chain connects TRBV4-2 to TRBJ2-5; D gene uncertain. CDR1 LGHNA and CDR2 YNFKEQ come from the germline V gene. The CDR3 has 14 residues. V was cut by 0 bases and J by 3 bases, with 8 bases left in between. CDR3 nucleotides: TGTGCCAGCAGCCAAGAACTAAGCGAAGAGACCCAGTACTTC. Its protein is CASSQELSEETQYF.

The CDR3 region has the DNA TGCGCCAGCAGCTTGGCAGGGGGCATGACTGAAGCTTTCTTT. Its translation is CASSLAGGMTEAFF. V gene TRBV5-1 combines with J gene TRBJ1-1; 8 bases map to TRBD1. Germline trimming cut 0 bases from V and 5 bases from J; bases unmatched to any gene: 3. This CDR3 spans 14 amino acids. Looked up from germline, CDR1 is SGHRS and CDR2 is YFSETQ.

J is TRBJ2-3 and V is TRBV3-1 (or the pseudogene TRBV3-2); TRBD2 agrees at 12 bases. The CDR3 loop spans 16 amino acids. After removal of 3 bases from V and 5 bases from J, the junction contained 6 bases not matched to a gene. Germline CDR1 LGHDT, CDR2 YNNKEL (reference sequence). The CDR3, as DNA: TGTGCCAGCAGCCATGCGGGACTAGCGGGTGGAGATACGCAGTATTTT. Translating it yields CASSHAGLAGGDTQYF.

The J gene is TRBJ1-2, the V gene TRBV29-1; D gene uncertain. Trimming took off 4 bases at V and 4 bases at J, with 7 bases between the two ends. Germline loops: CDR1 SQVTM, CDR2 ANQGSEA. The CDR3 loop spans 11 amino acids. CDR3 DNA: TGCAGCGTTGCCGGGGTCTATGGCTACACCTTC. It codes for CSVAGVYGYTF.

This chain links TRBV7-2 with TRBJ1-4; D not certain. Trimming took 5 bases from V and 2 from J, leaving 15 bases between them. Per the germline V gene, CDR1 is SGHTA and CDR2 is FQGNSA. The CDR3 is 16 amino acids. The CDR3 region has the DNA TGTGCCAGCAGCCGCCCAGCGGGTGGGACTAATGAAAAACTGTTTTTT. Its protein is CASSRPAGGTNEKLFF.

V usage is TRBV29-1 and J usage is TRBJ1-2, with D tentatively TRBD1 (5 bases). Germline V gene lookup returns CDR1 SQVTM and CDR2 ANQGSEA. V was clipped by 2 bases and J by 8 bases, with 15 bases between them. This CDR3 contains 13 residues. The DNA of the CDR3 is TGCAGCGTTGAACGGGGCAGGGCGGGAGGCTACACCTTC. Protein: CSVERGRAGGYTF.

This clone turned up a few times. The chain joins TRBV5-6 to TRBJ1-4; the match to TRBD1 covers 8 bases. Germline V gene sequence: CDR1 SGHDT, CDR2 YYEEEE. Germline trimming cut 0 bases from V and 8 bases from J; bases unmatched to any gene: 6. The CDR3 runs 15 residues. CDR3 sequence: CASSLAQGAREKLFF. Here the CDR3 DNA reads TGTGCCAGCAGCTTGGCCCAGGGGGCAAGGGAAAAACTGTTTTTT.